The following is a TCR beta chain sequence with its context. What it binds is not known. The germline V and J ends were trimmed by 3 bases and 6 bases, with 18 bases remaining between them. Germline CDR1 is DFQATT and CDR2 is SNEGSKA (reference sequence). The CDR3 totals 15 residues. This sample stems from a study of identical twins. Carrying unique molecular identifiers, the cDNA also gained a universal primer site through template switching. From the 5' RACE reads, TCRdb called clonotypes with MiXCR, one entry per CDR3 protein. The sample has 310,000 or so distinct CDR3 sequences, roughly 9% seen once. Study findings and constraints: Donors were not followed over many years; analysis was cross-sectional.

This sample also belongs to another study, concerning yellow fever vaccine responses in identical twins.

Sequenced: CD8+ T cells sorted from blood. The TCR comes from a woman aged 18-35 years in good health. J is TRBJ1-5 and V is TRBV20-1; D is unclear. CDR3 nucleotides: TGCAGTGCTAGGATCCTTTCGGAGGGAGTTCAGCCCCAGCATTTT. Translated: CSARILSEGVQPQHF.